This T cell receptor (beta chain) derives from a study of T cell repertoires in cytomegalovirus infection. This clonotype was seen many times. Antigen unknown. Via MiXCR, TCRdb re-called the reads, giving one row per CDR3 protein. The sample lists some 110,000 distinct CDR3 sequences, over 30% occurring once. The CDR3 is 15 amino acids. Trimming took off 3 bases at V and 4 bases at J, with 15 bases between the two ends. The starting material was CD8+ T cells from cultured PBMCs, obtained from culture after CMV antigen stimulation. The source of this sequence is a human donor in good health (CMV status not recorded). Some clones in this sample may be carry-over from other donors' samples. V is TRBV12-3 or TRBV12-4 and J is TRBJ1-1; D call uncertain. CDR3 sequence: CASSFPPPASTEAFF. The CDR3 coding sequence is TGTGCCAGCAGTTTCCCCCCACCGGCGTCCACTGAAGCTTTCTTT.